This T cell receptor beta chain was observed in a study of cytomegalovirus exposure and HLA in healthy donors. The primer mix had 60 Vbeta and 13 Jbeta primers. Clones were read by immunoSEQ multiplex PCR, and TCRdb kept only the in-frame ones, dropping some. Of 200,000 to 250,000 clones listed, approximately 78% are singletons. Study conclusions and caveats: In a later analysis, a missense DCLRE1C variant was linked to TCR beta V- and J-gene trimming. Judged likely to be a sequencing artifact was a cluster of highly shared sequence variants. Reported findings show TCR beta sequences accurately forecast HLA-A and HLA-B alleles in most subjects. A later analysis reported that several of the most significant clusters appeared to be linked to common viral pathogens, among them Epstein-Barr virus.

Comments on this clone: Its antigen is not known.

Trimming left V 6 bases short and J 2 bases short, with 13 bases between. The CDR3 extends over 13 amino acids. The germline V gene has CDR1 SQVTM and CDR2 ANQGSEA. Sequenced material: PBMCs. V is TRBV29-1 and J is TRBJ1-1; possibly TRBD1 for D (6 bases). The origin of this receptor is a woman aged 40-49 years in good health and CMV-seronegative. The chain's CDR3 is CSVYRGANTEAFF. The CDR3 DNA reads TGCAGCGTGTACCGGGGGGCTAACACTGAAGCTTTCTTT.